The T cell receptor beta chain described here comes from a study of blood T cells in healthy people across ages. CDR3 length: 8 residues. V lost 6 bases and J 13 bases, leaving 5 bases between the germline ends. Germline-derived CDR1 and CDR2 are PRHDT and FYEKMQ (reference sequence). For the second PCR, which ran for 7 to 11 cycles, a sample-barcoded 5' primer and a J-beta primer mix were used. TCRdb recomputed calls from the 5' RACE reads with MiXCR, one row per CDR3 protein. Seen here are about 590,000 distinct CDR3 sequences, under 30% observed once, and the top ten hold 15% to 19%. The clonotype originates from a woman older than 75 in good health. Sequenced: blood. The chain has TRBV13 and TRBJ2-3; the D is unclear. The CDR3 is CASRSEYF. For the CDR3, the DNA is TGTGCCAGCAGGTCGGAGTATTTT.